This T cell receptor beta chain was identified in a study of T cell changes during pregnancy in multiple sclerosis. Assay used: immunoSEQ multiplex PCR; TCRdb lists only in-frame clones, some missing. The sample has some 80,000 clones; about 89% are singletons. CDR3 length: 13 residues. The germline V and J ends were trimmed by 6 bases and 7 bases, with 15 bases remaining between them. Germline-derived CDR1 and CDR2 are LNHDA and SQIVND (reference sequence). The TCR sequence derives from a female donor with multiple sclerosis, enrolled in a pregnancy study. The chain couples TRBV19 to TRBJ1-2; D is unclear. Material: peripheral blood, obtained in the first trimester of pregnancy. Here the CDR3 reads CASRPLGAGGYTF. The CDR3 region has the DNA TGTGCCAGTAGACCTTTGGGTGCGGGTGGCTACACCTTC.